These T cell receptor beta chains were read from a single sample in a study of blood T cell repertoires in COVID-19. The table came from immunoSEQ multiplex PCR; TCRdb's copy has only in-frame clones and leaves some out. The repertoire holds some 70,000 clones, 88% seen once, with around 6.4% in the top ten. Input material: peripheral blood. All receptors come from a woman in her 70s with acute or convalescent COVID-19. CDR3s include the opening cysteine and the closing phenylalanine or tryptophan. D genes are given only for firm matches. Expanded clones get a size class; other rows say once, few or many, or leave the size out.

j_call	clone_size	v_call	d_call	cdr3_nt	cdr3_aa
TRBJ1-1	.	TRBV7-8	.	TGTGCCAGCAGGGAACAGGCAGTGAATACTGAAGCTTTCTTT	CASREQAVNTEAFF
TRBJ2-3	.	TRBV2	.	TGTGCCAGCAGTGGGGGGGTTGCGTATTTT	CASSGGVAYF
TRBJ1-1	.	TRBV5-1	.	TGCGCCAGCAGCTTGGTTCCAGAGAACACTGAAGCTTTCTTT	CASSLVPENTEAFF
TRBJ1-3	.	TRBV5-1	TRBD1	TGCGCCAGCAAGGGGGCGTTGAGTGGAAACACCATATATTTT	CASKGALSGNTIYF
TRBJ1-5	.	TRBV30	.	TGTGCCTGGAGTGCCGGGACTCCCCGTGGCAATCAGCCCCAGCATTTT	CAWSAGTPRGNQPQHF
TRBJ2-7	.	TRBV27	.	TGTGCCAGCAGTCCCTTCCCACAGGGTACCTACGAGCAGTACTTC	CASSPFPQGTYEQYF
TRBJ1-1	.	TRBV5-1	TRBD1	TGCGCCAGCAGCTTGAACAGGGGGACTGAAGCTTTCTTT	CASSLNRGTEAFF
TRBJ1-2	.	TRBV19	.	TGTGCCAGTAGTTCCCGGGACGGAACTAGCTGGGACTATGGCTACACCTTC	CASSSRDGTSWDYGYTF
TRBJ2-1	.	TRBV29-1	.	TGCAGCTTTGCGTCAGGGCTGGTTAATGAGCAGTTCTTC	CSFASGLVNEQFF
TRBJ2-2	.	TRBV5-6	TRBD2	TGTGCCCGCAGCCCGGGGGGGGAGGTTGGCACCGGGGAGCTGTTTTTT	CARSPGGEVGTGELFF
TRBJ1-2	.	TRBV6-5	.	TGTGCCAGCAGTTACGGGGCCTCTAACTATGGCTACACCTTC	CASSYGASNYGYTF
TRBJ1-4	once	TRBV2	.	TGTGCCAGCAGTGCACGTCGGGAAAAACTGTTTTTT	CASSARREKLFF
TRBJ1-1	.	TRBV5-1	.	TGCGCCAGCAGCTTGCTCGAGGCCAGCTACACTGAAGCTTTCTTT	CASSLLEASYTEAFF
TRBJ2-3	.	TRBV4-1	TRBD2	TGCGCCAGCAGCCAAGACCCGCGCGGGAGAGGCACAGATACGCAGTATTTT	CASSQDPRGRGTDTQYF
TRBJ2-5	.	TRBV5-1	.	TGCGCCAGCAGCCCCTGGGGGCAGGGGCTAGAGACCCAGTACTTC	CASSPWGQGLETQYF
TRBJ2-4	.	TRBV6-5	TRBD1	TGTGCCAGCAGGACAGGGGCCGGAAACATTCAGTACTTC	CASRTGAGNIQYF
TRBJ2-4	.	TRBV15	TRBD2	TGTGCCACCAGCAGAGATCGGGAGGCAGCCAAAAACATTCAGTACTTC	CATSRDREAAKNIQYF
TRBJ1-1	once	TRBV3-1/TRBV3-2	.	TGTGCCAGCAGCCAATGGGGCCAGCAGAACACTGAAGCTTTCTTT	CASSQWGQQNTEAFF
TRBJ1-5	.	TRBV28	TRBD1	TGTGCCAGCAGTTTAGTACAGGGGGCCCCCTTACGCAATCAGCCCCAGCATTTT	CASSLVQGAPLRNQPQHF
TRBJ1-1	.	TRBV29-1	.	TGCAGCGCTCTTTCATCGGTCTACACTGAAGCTTTCTTT	CSALSSVYTEAFF
TRBJ1-2	.	TRBV6-5	.	TGTGCCAGCAGTCGAAACTTCGGTGACCCCGGGACCTTC	CASSRNFGDPGTF
TRBJ2-3	.	TRBV7-9	.	TGTGCCAGCAGCCCTAGGGGGGGTCGCTCCTACCATCGCACAGATACGCAGTATTTT	CASSPRGGRSYHRTDTQYF
TRBJ1-4	.	TRBV18	.	TGTGCCAGCTCACGGACACGGGGGGAGGCTAATGAAAAACTGTTTTTT	CASSRTRGEANEKLFF
TRBJ1-1	once	TRBV6-1	TRBD1	TGTGCCAGCAGTGAAAGGCAGGGGGGAGCTTTCTTT	CASSERQGGAFF
TRBJ2-5	once	TRBV20-1	.	TGCAGTGCTCACAGGGAGGAGACCCAGTACTTC	CSAHREETQYF
TRBJ1-2	.	TRBV27	TRBD1	TGTGCCAGCAGTCCCACCGGGACAGGGGGAGGCTACACCTTC	CASSPTGTGGGYTF
TRBJ1-2	.	TRBV7-8	.	TGTGCCAGCAGCCCCACCAGGGATCTAGGCTATGGCTACACCTTC	CASSPTRDLGYGYTF
TRBJ1-2	.	TRBV2	.	TGTGCCAGCAGTTCCAGGGTTAACTATGGCTACACCTTC	CASSSRVNYGYTF
TRBJ1-5	.	TRBV30	.	TGTGCCTGGAGTGTGGGGGGGCTGAGCAATCAGCCCCAGCATTTT	CAWSVGGLSNQPQHF
TRBJ1-1	.	TRBV18	.	TGTGCCAGCTCACCTGTGATGAACGGGAACACTGAAGCTTTCTTT	CASSPVMNGNTEAFF
TRBJ2-7	.	TRBV27	.	TGTGCCAGCAGTTTTATAGCGTCGGGGGACGAGCAGTACTTC	CASSFIASGDEQYF
TRBJ1-1	.	TRBV27	TRBD1	TGTGCCAGCAGTTTATACCAGGGGGCCTTAAACACTGAAGCTTTCTTT	CASSLYQGALNTEAFF
TRBJ2-2	few	TRBV6-5	TRBD2	TGTGCCAGCAGTTACTCAGGGACTAGCTTTGGCGGGGAGCTGTTTTTT	CASSYSGTSFGGELFF
TRBJ1-1	.	TRBV11-2	TRBD1	TGTGCCAGCAGCTTTAGGGGGGGACAGGGGATTGTAGTCACTGAAGCTTTCTTT	CASSFRGGQGIVVTEAFF
TRBJ1-2	few	TRBV24-1	TRBD1	TGTGCCACCAGTGATCCCACACCGACAGGGACGGGGTATGGCTACACCTTC	CATSDPTPTGTGYGYTF
TRBJ2-1	.	TRBV5-1	.	TGCGCCAGCAGAGAGCGGACGACAATTGCTTCTTACAATGAGCAGTTCTTC	CASRERTTIASYNEQFF
TRBJ2-3	once	TRBV28	TRBD2	TGTGCCAGCAGTTTATCGACCCCGGGCGGGAGACGGGCAGATACGCAGTATTTT	CASSLSTPGGRRADTQYF
TRBJ1-2	few	TRBV6-1	TRBD1	TGTGCCAGCAGTGAAGCTTGGGGACAGGGGAACTATGGCTACACCTTC	CASSEAWGQGNYGYTF
TRBJ1-2	.	TRBV7-9	.	TGTGCCAGCAGTACTTATGGCGCAGGGCTGTACTATGGCTACACCTTC	CASSTYGAGLYYGYTF
TRBJ1-1	.	TRBV11-3	TRBD1	TGTGCCAGCAGTTGGGACAGGGGAATCCTGTTCTTT	CASSWDRGILFF
TRBJ1-2	.	TRBV15	TRBD1	TGTGCCACCAGCAGACCTTCCGACAGGGGACCTAACTATGGCTACACCTTC	CATSRPSDRGPNYGYTF
TRBJ2-6	once	TRBV5-6	.	TGTGCCAGCACCCTGAGGTCCTCTGGGGCCAACGTCCTGACTTTC	CASTLRSSGANVLTF
TRBJ2-1	.	TRBV7-3	.	TGTGCCAGCAGCTTGGGAGCCGGGACCTACAATGAGCAGTTCTTC	CASSLGAGTYNEQFF
TRBJ1-2	.	TRBV28	.	TGTGCCAGCAGTACAGCTTATGGCTACACCTTC	CASSTAYGYTF